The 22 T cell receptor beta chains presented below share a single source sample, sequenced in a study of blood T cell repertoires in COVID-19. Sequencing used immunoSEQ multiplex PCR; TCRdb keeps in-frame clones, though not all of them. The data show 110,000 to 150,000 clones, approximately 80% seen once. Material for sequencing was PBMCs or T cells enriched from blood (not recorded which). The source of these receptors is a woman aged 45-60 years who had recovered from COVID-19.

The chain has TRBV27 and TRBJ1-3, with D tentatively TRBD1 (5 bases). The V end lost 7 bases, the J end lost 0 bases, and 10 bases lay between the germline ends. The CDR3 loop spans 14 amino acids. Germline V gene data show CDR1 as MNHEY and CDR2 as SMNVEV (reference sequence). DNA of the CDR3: TGTGCCAGCACCCCGGGGGTCTCTGGAAACACCATATATTTT. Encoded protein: CASTPGVSGNTIYF.

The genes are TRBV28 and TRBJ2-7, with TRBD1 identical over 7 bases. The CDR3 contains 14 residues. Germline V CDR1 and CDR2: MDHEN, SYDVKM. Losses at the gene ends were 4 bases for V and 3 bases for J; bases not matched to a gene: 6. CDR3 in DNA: TGTGCCAGCAGTTCCCGGGACAGCGTCTACGAGCAGTACGTC. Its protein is CASSSRDSVYEQYV.

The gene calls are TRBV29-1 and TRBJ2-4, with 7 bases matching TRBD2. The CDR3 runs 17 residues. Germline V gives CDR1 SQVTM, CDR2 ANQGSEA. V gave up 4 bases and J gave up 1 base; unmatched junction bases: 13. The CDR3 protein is CSVAGWGGKYAKNIQYF. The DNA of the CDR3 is TGCAGCGTTGCCGGGTGGGGGGGGAAGTACGCCAAAAACATTCAGTACTTC.

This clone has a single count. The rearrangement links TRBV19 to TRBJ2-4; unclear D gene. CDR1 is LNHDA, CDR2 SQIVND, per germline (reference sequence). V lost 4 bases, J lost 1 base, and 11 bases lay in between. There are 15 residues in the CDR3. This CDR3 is CASSRSPVAKNIQYF. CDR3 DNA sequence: TGTGCCAGTAGTAGGAGCCCGGTGGCCAAAAACATTCAGTACTTC.

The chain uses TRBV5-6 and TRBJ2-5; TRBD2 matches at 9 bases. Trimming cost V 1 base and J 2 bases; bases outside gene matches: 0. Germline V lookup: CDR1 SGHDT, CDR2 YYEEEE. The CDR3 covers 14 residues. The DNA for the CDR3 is TGTGCCAGCAGCTTGAGCGGGGGGCAAGAGACCCAGTACTTC. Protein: CASSLSGGQETQYF.

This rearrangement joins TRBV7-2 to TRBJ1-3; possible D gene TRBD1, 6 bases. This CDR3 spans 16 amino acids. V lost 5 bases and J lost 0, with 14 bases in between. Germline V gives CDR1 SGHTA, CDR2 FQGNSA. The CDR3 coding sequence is TGTGCCAGCAGCCTTACTAGGGGGAGCTCTGGAAACACCATATATTTT. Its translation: CASSLTRGSSGNTIYF.

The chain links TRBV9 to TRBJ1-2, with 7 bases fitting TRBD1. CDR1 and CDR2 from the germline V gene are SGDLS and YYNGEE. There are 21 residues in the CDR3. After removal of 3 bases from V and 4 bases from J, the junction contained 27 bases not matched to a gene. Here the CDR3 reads CASSEPGTAISSGENLYGYTF. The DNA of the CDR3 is TGTGCCAGCAGCGAACCCGGGACAGCCATATCAAGCGGCGAGAATCTCTATGGCTACACCTTC. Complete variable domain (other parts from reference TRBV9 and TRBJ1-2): DSGVTQTPKHLITATGQRVTLRCSPRSGDLSVYWYQQSLDQGLQFLIQYYNGEERAKGNILERFSAQQFPDLHSELNLSSLELGDSALYFCASSEPGTAISSGENLYGYTFGSGTRLTVV.

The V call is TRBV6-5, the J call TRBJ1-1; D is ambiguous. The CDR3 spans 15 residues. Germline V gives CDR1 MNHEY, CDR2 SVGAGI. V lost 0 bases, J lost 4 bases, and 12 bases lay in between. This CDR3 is CASSYSRQRRTEAFF. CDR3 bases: TGTGCCAGCAGTTACTCGAGGCAGAGGCGCACTGAAGCTTTCTTT.

Here the CDR3 reads CASREPGQGGREQYF. DNA of the CDR3: TGTGCCAGCAGGGAGCCGGGACAGGGGGGTCGGGAGCAGTACTTC. The chain carries TRBV2 and TRBJ2-7; 11 bases are shared with TRBD1. The CDR3 totals 15 residues. The J segment lost 7 bases and the V segment lost 6 bases, leaving 11 bases of the junction unmatched. Germline V gives CDR1 SNHLY, CDR2 FYNNEI.

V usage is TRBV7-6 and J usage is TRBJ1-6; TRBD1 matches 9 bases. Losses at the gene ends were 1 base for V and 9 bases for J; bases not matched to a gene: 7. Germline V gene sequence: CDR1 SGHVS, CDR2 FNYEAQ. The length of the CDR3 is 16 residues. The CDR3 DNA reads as TGTGCCAGCAGCTTAGTCGGGACAGGGCGCAGTTCACCCCTCCACTTT. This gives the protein CASSLVGTGRSSPLHF.

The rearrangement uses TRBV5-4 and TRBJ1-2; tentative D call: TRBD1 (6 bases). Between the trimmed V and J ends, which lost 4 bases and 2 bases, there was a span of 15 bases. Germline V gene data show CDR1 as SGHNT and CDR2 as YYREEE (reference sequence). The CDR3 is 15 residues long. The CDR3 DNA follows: TGTGCCAGCAGCCCCGGGACACTGGAGAACTATGGCTACACCTTC. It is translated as CASSPGTLENYGYTF.

CDR3 sequence reads: CASQGFGTEAFF. The CDR3 DNA reads TGTGCCAGCCAGGGGTTCGGCACTGAAGCTTTCTTT. V and J are TRBV14 and TRBJ1-1, with a possible D match to TRBD1 (6 bases). The CDR3 contains 12 residues. Germline CDR1 is SGHDN and CDR2 is FVKESK. Trimming removed 8 bases at V and 4 bases at J, with 11 bases between.

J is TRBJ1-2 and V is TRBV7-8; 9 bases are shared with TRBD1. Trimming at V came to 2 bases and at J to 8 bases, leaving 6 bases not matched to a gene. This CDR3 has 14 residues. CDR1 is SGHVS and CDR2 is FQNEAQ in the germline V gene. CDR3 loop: CASSLRDRVEGYTF. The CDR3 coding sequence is TGTGCCAGCAGCTTACGGGACAGGGTAGAGGGCTACACCTTC.

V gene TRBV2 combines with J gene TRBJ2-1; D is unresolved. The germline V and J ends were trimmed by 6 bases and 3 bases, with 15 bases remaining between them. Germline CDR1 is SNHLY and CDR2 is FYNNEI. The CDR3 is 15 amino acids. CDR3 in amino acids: CASRSVDHNYNEQFF. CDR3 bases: TGTGCCAGCAGGTCCGTTGATCACAACTACAATGAGCAGTTCTTC.

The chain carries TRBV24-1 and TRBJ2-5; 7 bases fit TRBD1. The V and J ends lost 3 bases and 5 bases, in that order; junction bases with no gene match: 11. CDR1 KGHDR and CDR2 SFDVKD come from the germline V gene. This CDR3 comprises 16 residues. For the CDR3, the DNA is TGTGCCACCAGTGATGGCGTCTCCAGGGGGATTGAGACCCAGTACTTC. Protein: CATSDGVSRGIETQYF.

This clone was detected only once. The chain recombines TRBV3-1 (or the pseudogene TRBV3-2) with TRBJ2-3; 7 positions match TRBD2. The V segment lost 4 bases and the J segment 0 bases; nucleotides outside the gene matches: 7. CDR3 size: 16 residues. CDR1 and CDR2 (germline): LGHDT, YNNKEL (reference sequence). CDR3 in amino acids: CASSPHRRGSTDTQYF. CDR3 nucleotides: TGTGCCAGCAGCCCCCACAGGCGGGGGAGCACAGATACGCAGTATTTT.

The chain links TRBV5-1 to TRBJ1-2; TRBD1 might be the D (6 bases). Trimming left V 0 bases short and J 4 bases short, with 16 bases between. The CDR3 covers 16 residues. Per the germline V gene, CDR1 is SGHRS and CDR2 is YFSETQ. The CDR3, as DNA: TGCGCCAGCAGCTTGGAGGAGCGGGGGGCGTCCTATGGCTACACCTTC. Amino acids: CASSLEERGASYGYTF.

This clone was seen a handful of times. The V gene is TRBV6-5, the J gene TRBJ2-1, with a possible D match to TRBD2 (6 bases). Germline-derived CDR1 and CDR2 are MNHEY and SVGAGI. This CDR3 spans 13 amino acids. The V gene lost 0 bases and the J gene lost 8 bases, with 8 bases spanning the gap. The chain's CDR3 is CASSYSGLHEQFF. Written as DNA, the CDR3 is TGTGCCAGCAGTTACTCCGGACTACATGAGCAGTTCTTC.

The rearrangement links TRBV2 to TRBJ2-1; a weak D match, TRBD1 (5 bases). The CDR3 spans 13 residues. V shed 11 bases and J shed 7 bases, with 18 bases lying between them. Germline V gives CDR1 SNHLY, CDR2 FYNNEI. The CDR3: CAGDSSPRNEQFF. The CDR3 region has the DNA TGTGCCGGAGACAGCAGCCCACGGAATGAGCAGTTCTTC.

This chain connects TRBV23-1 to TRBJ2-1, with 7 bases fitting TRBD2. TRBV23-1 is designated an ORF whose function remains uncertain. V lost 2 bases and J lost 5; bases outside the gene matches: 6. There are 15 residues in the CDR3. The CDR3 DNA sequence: TGCGCCAGCAGTCAAGCGGGGGAGACACACAATGAGCAGTTCTTC. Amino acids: CASSQAGETHNEQFF.

The CDR3 DNA follows: TGTGCCAGCAGCATCAGGACAGGGACTGAAGCTTTCTTT. This translates into CASSIRTGTEAFF. The gene calls are TRBV14 and TRBJ1-1; 8 nucleotides line up with TRBD1. V shed 5 bases, J shed 5 bases, and the junction held 4 bases outside the gene matches. Germline-derived CDR1 and CDR2 are SGHDN and FVKESK. This CDR3 region has 13 residues.

CDR3 coding DNA: TGTGCCACCAGCAGCAATCGCCGGGACAGGCTCTACAATGAGCAGTTCTTC. Protein sequence: CATSSNRRDRLYNEQFF. The chain recombines TRBV15 with TRBJ2-1; 8 bases map to TRBD1. The CDR3 has 17 residues. V lost 3 bases, J lost 3 bases, and 10 bases stayed unmatched. The germline gives CDR1 LNHNV, CDR2 YYDKDF (reference sequence).